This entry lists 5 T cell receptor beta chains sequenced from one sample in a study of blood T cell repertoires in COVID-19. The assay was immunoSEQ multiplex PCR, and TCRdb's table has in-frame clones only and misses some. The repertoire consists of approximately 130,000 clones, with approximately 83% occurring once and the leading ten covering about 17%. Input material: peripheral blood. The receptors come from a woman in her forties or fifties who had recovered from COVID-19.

This chain's CDR3 is CSASIPGQITDTQYF. The CDR3 DNA reads TGCAGTGCTAGTATACCGGGACAGATAACAGATACGCAGTATTTT. The rearrangement links TRBV20-1 to TRBJ2-3, with 7 bases identical to TRBD1. The CDR3 spans 15 residues. The V segment lost 3 bases and the J segment 3 bases; nucleotides outside the gene matches: 9. Germline CDR1 reads DFQATT; CDR2 reads SNEGSKA (reference sequence).

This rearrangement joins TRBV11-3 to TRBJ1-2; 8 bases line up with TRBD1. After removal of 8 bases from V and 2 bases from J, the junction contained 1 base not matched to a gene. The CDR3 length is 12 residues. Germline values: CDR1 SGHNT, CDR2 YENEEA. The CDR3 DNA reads TGTGCCAGCGGACAGGGAAACTATGGCTACACCTTC. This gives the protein CASGQGNYGYTF.

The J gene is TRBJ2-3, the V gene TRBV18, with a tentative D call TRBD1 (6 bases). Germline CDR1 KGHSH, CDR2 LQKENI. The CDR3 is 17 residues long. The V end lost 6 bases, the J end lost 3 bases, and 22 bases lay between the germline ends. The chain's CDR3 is CASSPFGQGQRTDTQYF. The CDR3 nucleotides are TGTGCCAGCTCCCCCTTTGGGCAGGGGCAAAGAACAGATACGCAGTATTTT.

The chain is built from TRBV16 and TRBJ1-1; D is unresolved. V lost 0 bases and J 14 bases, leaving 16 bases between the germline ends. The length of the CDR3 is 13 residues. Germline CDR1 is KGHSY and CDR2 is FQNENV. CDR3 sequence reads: CASSQSPVLRRFF. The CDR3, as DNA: TGTGCCAGCAGCCAATCTCCCGTTCTGCGGCGGTTCTTT.

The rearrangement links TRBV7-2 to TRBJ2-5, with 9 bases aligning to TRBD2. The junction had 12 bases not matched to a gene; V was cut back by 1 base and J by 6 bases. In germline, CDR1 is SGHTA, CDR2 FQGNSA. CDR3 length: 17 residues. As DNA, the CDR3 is TGTGCCAGCAGCTTAGACGCGGGGGGGCAGGGGCGGAAGACCCAGTACTTC. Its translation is CASSLDAGGQGRKTQYF.